Following are 32 T cell receptor beta chains from one sample sequenced in a study of T cell responses to AZD1222 COVID-19 vaccine. Libraries were prepared by immunoSEQ multiplex PCR; TCRdb keeps only in-frame clonotypes and omits some of them. Among about 150,000 clones listed, around nine tenths were seen once. The sequenced sample was peripheral blood, obtained 28 days after the second AZD1222 dose. These receptors came from an adult who received the AZD1222 COVID-19 vaccine.

Of note for this clone: In the same sample, other DNA sequences code for this CDR3. The rearrangement joins TRBV7-2 to TRBJ1-5; 7 bases line up with TRBD1. The V gene end was trimmed by 6 bases and the J gene end by 5 bases; junction bases not matched to a gene: 4. Germline V CDR1 and CDR2: SGHTA, FQGNSA. This CDR3 comprises 13 residues. The CDR3 spells CASSYRGDQPQHF. CDR3 bases: TGTGCCAGCAGTTACAGGGGAGATCAGCCCCAGCATTTT.

The V and J genes are TRBV28 and TRBJ1-2; 10 nucleotides line up with TRBD1. Looked up from germline, CDR1 is MDHEN and CDR2 is SYDVKM. The V and J ends lost 5 bases and 7 bases, in that order; junction bases with no gene match: 13. This CDR3 spans 16 amino acids. CDR3 loop: CASSESPTGGALGYTF. In DNA form, the CDR3 reads TGTGCCAGCAGTGAAAGCCCGACAGGGGGCGCTCTTGGCTACACCTTC.

The chain recombines TRBV12-3 or TRBV12-4 with TRBJ1-2; possible D gene TRBD1, 6 bases. The V end lost 5 bases, the J end lost 7 bases, and 8 bases lay between the germline ends. The CDR3 consists of 11 residues. The CDR3 region has the DNA TGTGCCAGCAGTCCGGGGGCTGGCTACACCTTC. Translating it yields CASSPGAGYTF.

This clone came up a few times. The chain couples TRBV5-1 to TRBJ2-1; no firm D call. V gave up 0 bases and J gave up 2 bases, with 6 bases separating them. Germline lookup yields CDR1 SGHRS and CDR2 YFSETQ. CDR3 length equals 14 residues. CDR3 loop: CASSLGEPYNEQFF. In DNA, the CDR3 is TGCGCCAGCAGCTTGGGTGAGCCCTACAATGAGCAGTTCTTC.

This clone appeared once. The V call is TRBV3-1 (or the pseudogene TRBV3-2), the J call TRBJ1-1; D possibly corresponds to TRBD1 (5 bases). CDR3 length: 16 amino acids. Between the trimmed V and J ends, which lost 6 bases and 1 base, there was a span of 18 bases. Germline values: CDR1 LGHDT, CDR2 YNNKEL (reference sequence). The CDR3 region has the DNA TGTGCCAGCAGTACAACCGGGGCGCAGACGAACACTGAAGCTTTCTTT. This encodes CASSTTGAQTNTEAFF.

There are a few counts of this clone. The rearrangement links TRBV7-9 to TRBJ1-1; no definite D call. V was cut by 0 bases and J by 11 bases, with 19 bases left in between. The CDR3 is made up of 15 amino acids. Looked up from germline, CDR1 is SEHNR and CDR2 is FQNEAQ (reference sequence). The CDR3 loop reads CASSLAAGEPGRAFF. The CDR3 DNA reads as TGTGCCAGCAGCTTAGCTGCGGGAGAGCCAGGAAGGGCTTTCTTT. The variable domain in full, with the rest retrieved from reference TRBV7-9 and TRBJ1-1, is DTGVSQNPRHKITKRGQNVTFRCDPISEHNRLYWYRQTLGQGPEFLTYFQNEAQLEKSRLLSDRFSAERPKGSFSTLEIQRTEQGDSAMYLCASSLAAGEPGRAFFGQGTRLTVV.

The V and J genes are TRBV6-5 and TRBJ1-2; 9 bases agree with TRBD1. There are 14 residues in the CDR3. Trimming removed 5 bases from V and 10 bases from J; junction bases left unmatched: 11. Germline assignment: CDR1 MNHEY and CDR2 SVGAGI. CDR3: CASSQPGQGGDYTF. The DNA of the CDR3 is TGTGCCAGCAGTCAGCCGGGACAGGGAGGTGACTACACCTTC.

The chain is built from TRBV7-6 and TRBJ2-2; 8 positions match TRBD1. Germline assignment: CDR1 SGHVS and CDR2 FNYEAQ. This CDR3 region has 15 residues. V shed 5 bases, J shed 4 bases, and the junction held 6 bases outside the gene matches. CDR3 protein: CASSRQGATTGELFF. The CDR3 nucleotides read TGTGCCAGCAGCCGTCAGGGGGCGACCACCGGGGAGCTGTTTTTT.

V and J are TRBV19 and TRBJ2-7; the match to TRBD2 covers 11 bases. Per germline, CDR1 LNHDA and CDR2 SQIVND (reference sequence). V lost 5 bases and J lost 1; bases outside the gene matches: 7. This CDR3 is built from 16 residues. The CDR3 DNA is TGTGCCAGTAGTTCTACAGGGACTAGCGGATCCTACGAGCAGTACTTC. This encodes CASSSTGTSGSYEQYF.

The chain employs TRBV4-1 and TRBJ2-3, with a tentative D call TRBD1 (6 bases). The CDR3 runs to 16 residues. V shed 4 bases and J shed 2 bases, with 16 bases lying between them. The germline V gene has CDR1 MGHRA and CDR2 YSYEKL. In DNA, the CDR3 is TGCGCCAGCAGCCGATTCCTCGGACAGCCCACAGATACGCAGTATTTT. The encoded protein is CASSRFLGQPTDTQYF.

This chain joins TRBV5-4 and TRBJ2-5, with TRBD2 as a possible D gene (6 bases). The CDR3 runs to 13 residues. Germline lookup yields CDR1 SGHNT and CDR2 YYREEE (reference sequence). The ends were cut back, 0 bases at V and 8 bases at J, with 11 bases in the middle. This chain's CDR3 is CASSLGGAGTQYF. The CDR3 nucleotides read TGTGCCAGCAGCTTGGGCGGGGCAGGAACCCAGTACTTC.

This clone was seen a single time. J is TRBJ1-4 and V is TRBV29-1; D unclear. The germline V gene encodes CDR1 SQVTM and CDR2 ANQGSEA. There are 14 residues in the CDR3. Trimming took 3 bases from V and 4 from J, leaving 12 bases between them. This chain's CDR3 is CSVEAPDFNEKLFF. As DNA, the CDR3 is TGCAGCGTTGAGGCCCCCGACTTTAATGAAAAACTGTTTTTT.

The rearrangement links TRBV19 to TRBJ2-2; the match to TRBD2 covers 7 bases. This CDR3 is 15 amino acids long. The V gene's germline CDR1 is LNHDA and CDR2 SQIVND (reference sequence). J gave up 2 bases and V 8 bases, and 8 bases lay outside the gene matches. The CDR3 loop is CASVGRAGNTGELFF. The CDR3, as DNA: TGTGCCAGTGTAGGTAGAGCGGGAAACACCGGGGAGCTGTTTTTT.

The rearrangement joins TRBV7-9 to TRBJ2-2, with no clear D. With 1 base removed from V and 2 bases from J, the gap between germline ends came to 5 bases. Per germline, CDR1 SEHNR and CDR2 FQNEAQ (reference sequence). The CDR3 runs 14 residues. The CDR3 protein is CASSLDGNTGELFF. The CDR3 DNA reads as TGTGCCAGCAGCTTAGACGGAAACACCGGGGAGCTGTTTTTT.

This clone came up once. This chain's CDR3 is CASSSYRGTKDSPLHF. The CDR3 DNA reads TGTGCCAGCAGCTCCTACCGTGGGACGAAAGATTCACCCCTCCACTTT. The chain has TRBV7-9 and TRBJ1-6; perhaps TRBD1 as D (5 bases). V was shortened by 4 bases and J by 8 bases, with 18 bases between the two germline ends. The CDR3 contains 16 residues. Germline assignment: CDR1 SEHNR and CDR2 FQNEAQ (reference sequence). The variable domain in full, with the rest retrieved from reference TRBV7-9 and TRBJ1-6, is DTGVSQNPRHKITKRGQNVTFRCDPISEHNRLYWYRQTLGQGPEFLTYFQNEAQLEKSRLLSDRFSAERPKGSFSTLEIQRTEQGDSAMYLCASSSYRGTKDSPLHFGNGTRLTVT.

The chain combines TRBV7-9 with TRBJ2-1; the D is unclear. This CDR3 contains 13 residues. Germline CDR1 reads SEHNR; CDR2 reads FQNEAQ (reference sequence). V was clipped by 7 bases and J by 7 bases, with 14 bases between them. The CDR3 DNA is TGTGCCAGCACCGGCCAAGGAACAAATGAGCAGTTCTTC. It is translated as CASTGQGTNEQFF. The full variable domain, its missing parts supplied by reference TRBV7-9 and TRBJ2-1, is DTGVSQNPRHKITKRGQNVTFRCDPISEHNRLYWYRQTLGQGPEFLTYFQNEAQLEKSRLLSDRFSAERPKGSFSTLEIQRTEQGDSAMYLCASTGQGTNEQFFGPGTRLTVL.

This CDR3 reads CASSPWGFRGGSGNTIYF. CDR3 bases: TGCGCCAGCAGCCCTTGGGGGTTTAGAGGGGGCTCTGGAAACACCATATATTTT. The rearrangement links TRBV4-1 to TRBJ1-3, with TRBD1 as a possible D gene (6 bases). Deletions cut 4 bases from V and 0 bases from J, with 19 bases between. Per germline, CDR1 MGHRA and CDR2 YSYEKL. The CDR3 sequence is 18 residues long.

The V and J genes are TRBV18 and TRBJ1-1, with 7 bases that match TRBD1. The V gene end was trimmed by 5 bases and the J gene end by 0 bases; junction bases not matched to a gene: 6. The CDR3 totals 15 residues. Germline CDR1 and CDR2: KGHSH and LQKENI. The CDR3 is CASSLGQHMNTEAFF. As DNA, the CDR3 is TGTGCCAGCTCATTGGGACAGCACATGAACACTGAAGCTTTCTTT. Full variable domain (remainder filled in from reference TRBV18 and TRBJ1-1): NAGVMQNPRHLVRRRGQEARLRCSPMKGHSHVYWYRQLPEEGLKFMVYLQKENIIDESGMPKERFSAEFPKEGPSILRIQQVVRGDSAAYFCASSLGQHMNTEAFFGQGTRLTVV.

The V gene is TRBV25-1, the J gene TRBJ1-1, with D possibly TRBD1 on 5 matching bases. CDR3 length equals 14 residues. Germline lookup yields CDR1 MGHDK and CDR2 SYGVNS. Trimming removed 7 bases at V and 5 bases at J, with 17 bases between. The CDR3 DNA reads TGTGCCAGCACCCTGCAGGGCCCGGGGACTGAAGCTTTCTTT. Translation: CASTLQGPGTEAFF.

The V call is TRBV2, the J call TRBJ1-2; unclear D gene. Germline V lookup: CDR1 SNHLY, CDR2 FYNNEI. CDR3 size: 13 residues. Trimming cost V 3 bases and J 7 bases, with 12 bases left between them. The DNA for the CDR3 is TGTGCCAGCAGTGATAACGTTCGTGGTGGCTACACCTTC. This translates into CASSDNVRGGYTF.

The CDR3 DNA reads as TGCGCCAGCAGCCAAGTATGGACAGACAAGAATCAGCCCCAGCATTTT. Translating it yields CASSQVWTDKNQPQHF. The chain couples TRBV4-1 to TRBJ1-5; perhaps TRBD1 as D (6 bases). With 1 base removed from V and 4 bases from J, the gap between germline ends came to 14 bases. Germline-derived CDR1 and CDR2 are MGHRA and YSYEKL. The CDR3 contains 16 residues.

This chain uses TRBV5-4 with TRBJ1-2, with D uncertain. CDR1 and CDR2 (germline): SGHNT, YYREEE (reference sequence). Trimming cost V 0 bases and J 5 bases, with 14 bases left between them. The CDR3 totals 15 residues. The CDR3 sequence is CASSLERPLGYGYTF. The CDR3 DNA sequence: TGTGCCAGCAGCTTGGAGCGCCCGCTGGGGTATGGCTACACCTTC. The complete variable domain, with remaining parts taken from reference TRBV5-4 and TRBJ1-2, reads ETGVTQSPTHLIKTRGQQVTLRCSSQSGHNTVSWYQQALGQGPQFIFQYYREEENGRGNFPPRFSGLQFPNYSSELNVNALELDDSALYLCASSLERPLGYGYTFGSGTRLTVV.

The chain employs TRBV3-1 (or the pseudogene TRBV3-2) and TRBJ2-5, with D unresolved. Germline CDR1 and CDR2: LGHDT and YNNKEL (reference sequence). V gave up 3 bases and J gave up 4 bases, with 9 bases separating them. CDR3 length equals 13 residues. Here the CDR3 DNA reads TGTGCCAGCAGCCAGGAGCACTTAGAGACCCAGTACTTC. Protein sequence: CASSQEHLETQYF.

The CDR3 spells CASSVGSGDSSNQPQHF. CDR3 nucleotide sequence: TGTGCCAGCAGCGTAGGTTCAGGGGACTCGAGCAATCAGCCCCAGCATTTT. The rearrangement joins TRBV9 to TRBJ1-5; a weak D match, TRBD1 (6 bases). Trimming removed 0 bases from V and 1 base from J, with 14 bases in between. The CDR3 extends over 17 amino acids. CDR1 is SGDLS and CDR2 is YYNGEE in the germline V gene.

This chain uses TRBV19 with TRBJ1-5; 9 bases are a match to TRBD1. Germline lookup yields CDR1 LNHDA and CDR2 SQIVND (reference sequence). The CDR3 has 15 amino acids. Unmatched junction bases numbered 7, after V lost 6 bases and J lost 4 bases. The CDR3 is CASRTPGQGNQPQHF. CDR3 in DNA: TGTGCCAGTAGGACACCGGGACAGGGTAATCAGCCCCAGCATTTT.

The chain couples TRBV6-1 to TRBJ1-1, with D possibly matching TRBD1 (5 bases). Trimming removed 1 base from V and 1 base from J, with 10 bases in between. The CDR3 runs to 15 residues. The germline V gene has CDR1 MNHNS and CDR2 SASEGT. The CDR3 loop is CASSEGGAGNTEAFF. DNA of the CDR3: TGTGCCAGCAGTGAAGGGGGCGCGGGGAACACTGAAGCTTTCTTT.

The DNA for the CDR3 is TGTGCCAGCAGTTCAGGGGAGCGGACACCCCTCCACTTT. Its translation: CASSSGERTPLHF. The chain joins TRBV6-5 to TRBJ1-6, with D perhaps matching TRBD1 (6 bases). Trimming shortened V by 4 bases and J by 11 bases, and 12 bases separated the two germline ends. The CDR3 is 13 amino acids. Germline CDR1 reads MNHEY; CDR2 reads SVGAGI.

CDR3 nucleotides: TGTGCCAGCAGTTGGACCTCTGGGGACCAGCCCCAGCATTTT. It specifies CASSWTSGDQPQHF. J is TRBJ1-5 and V is TRBV27, with D perhaps matching TRBD1 (5 bases). V lost 4 bases and J 7 bases, leaving 14 bases between the germline ends. This CDR3 is 14 amino acids long. From germline, CDR1 is MNHEY and CDR2 SMNVEV (reference sequence).

The chain carries TRBV5-1 and TRBJ1-2, with TRBD1 as a possible D gene (6 bases). The germline V gene has CDR1 SGHRS and CDR2 YFSETQ. V lost 0 bases and J lost 4, with 16 bases in between. The CDR3 runs 16 residues. The CDR3 here is CASSLAPGDALYGYTF. In DNA form, the CDR3 reads TGCGCCAGCAGCTTGGCCCCAGGGGATGCGCTCTATGGCTACACCTTC.

J is TRBJ2-3 and V is TRBV5-1; 11 nucleotides align to TRBD2. Unmatched junction bases numbered 10, after V lost 4 bases and J lost 3 bases. Germline values: CDR1 SGHRS, CDR2 YFSETQ. This CDR3 is 17 amino acids long. CDR3 sequence: CASSTLAGAVRTDTQYF. CDR3 nucleotides: TGCGCCAGCAGCACACTAGCGGGAGCGGTTAGGACAGATACGCAGTATTTT.

V is TRBV28 and J is TRBJ1-5; TRBD1 is a possible D gene (6 bases). Trimming removed 1 base from V and 4 bases from J, with 20 bases in between. Germline values: CDR1 MDHEN, CDR2 SYDVKM. The CDR3 consists of 18 residues. The CDR3 is CASSLYPTYRDWNQPQHF. As DNA, the CDR3 is TGTGCCAGCAGTTTATACCCCACATACAGGGACTGGAATCAGCCCCAGCATTTT.

The rearrangement uses TRBV28 and TRBJ2-3, with 9 bases lining up with TRBD2. J lost 5 bases, V lost 4 bases, and 19 bases had no gene match. CDR3 length: 19 residues. CDR1 and CDR2 (germline): MDHEN, SYDVKM. CDR3 loop: CASSSPELLAGSAKDTQYF. Here the CDR3 DNA reads TGTGCCAGCAGTTCGCCTGAGCTGCTAGCGGGATCCGCCAAAGATACGCAGTATTTT. Filled out from reference TRBV28 and TRBJ2-3, the complete variable domain reads DVKVTQSSRYLVKRTGEKVFLECVQDMDHENMFWYRQDPGLGLRLIYFSYDVKMKEKGDIPEGYSVSREKKERFSLILESASTNQTSMYLCASSSPELLAGSAKDTQYFGPGTRLTVL.